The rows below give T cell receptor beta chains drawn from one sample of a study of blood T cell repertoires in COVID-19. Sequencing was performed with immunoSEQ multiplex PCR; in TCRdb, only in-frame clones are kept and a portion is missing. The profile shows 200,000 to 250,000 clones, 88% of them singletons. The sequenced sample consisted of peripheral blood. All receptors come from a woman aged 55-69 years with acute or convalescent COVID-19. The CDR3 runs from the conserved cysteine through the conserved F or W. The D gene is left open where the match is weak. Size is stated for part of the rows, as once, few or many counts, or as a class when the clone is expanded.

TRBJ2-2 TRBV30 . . CAWSVSRTGTASGELFF TGTGCCTGGAGTGTATCCCGTACAGGCACGGCTTCCGGGGAGCTGTTTTTT
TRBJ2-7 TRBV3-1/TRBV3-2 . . CASSQDFTGLNYEQYF TGTGCCAGCAGCCAAGATTTTACAGGGTTAAACTACGAGCAGTACTTC
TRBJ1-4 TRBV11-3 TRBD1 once CASSLGQGTNEKLFF TGTGCCAGCAGCTTAGGACAGGGAACTAATGAAAAACTGTTTTTT
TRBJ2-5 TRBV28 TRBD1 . CASSLWGTGGEKIQETQYF TGTGCCAGCAGTTTATGGGGGACAGGGGGCGAAAAAATCCAAGAGACCCAGTACTTC
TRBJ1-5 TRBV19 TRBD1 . CASRETGTGGVNSNQPQHF TGTGCCAGTAGGGAGACGGGAACAGGGGGGGTTAATAGCAATCAGCCCCAGCATTTT
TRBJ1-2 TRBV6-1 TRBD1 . CASSEGTGYYGYTF TGTGCCAGCAGTGAAGGGACAGGATACTATGGCTACACCTTC
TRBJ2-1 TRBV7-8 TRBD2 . CASRPGDSGIYEQFF TGTGCCAGCAGGCCCGGGGATAGCGGGATCTATGAGCAGTTCTTC
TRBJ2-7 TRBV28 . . CASSLSGYEQYF TGTGCCAGCAGTTTATCAGGTTACGAGCAGTACTTC
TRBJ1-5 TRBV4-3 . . CASSQEYRSYQPQHF TGCGCCAGCAGCCAAGAGTACAGGAGCTATCAGCCCCAGCATTTT
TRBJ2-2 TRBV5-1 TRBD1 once CASSSIQGARAGELFF TGCGCCAGCAGCTCAATACAGGGGGCGAGGGCCGGGGAGCTGTTTTTT
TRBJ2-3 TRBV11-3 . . CASSRDNADTQYF TGTGCCAGTAGCCGGGACAACGCAGATACGCAGTATTTT
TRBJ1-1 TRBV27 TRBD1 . CASSPRTGSTRGSEAFF TGTGCCAGCAGTCCCCGGACAGGGTCCACTCGGGGCTCTGAAGCTTTCTTT
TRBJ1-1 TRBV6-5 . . CASSYRGSSNTEAFF TGTGCCAGCAGTTACAGGGGGAGTTCGAACACTGAAGCTTTCTTT
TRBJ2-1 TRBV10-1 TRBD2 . CASSGASGGAYNEQFF TGCGCCAGCAGTGGGGCTAGCGGGGGGGCCTACAATGAGCAGTTCTTC
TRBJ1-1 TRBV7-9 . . CASSLAVAGLSDTEAFF TGTGCCAGCAGCTTAGCTGTAGCAGGGCTTTCGGACACTGAAGCTTTCTTT
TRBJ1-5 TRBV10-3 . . CAISELEMPKHF TGTGCCATCAGTGAGTTAGAGATGCCCAAGCATTTT
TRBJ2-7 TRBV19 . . CASRGLSYEQYF TGTGCCAGTAGGGGCCTCTCCTACGAGCAGTACTTC
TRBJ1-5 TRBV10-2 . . CASSDIRKGVNQPQHF TGCGCCAGCAGTGATATAAGGAAGGGGGTAAATCAGCCCCAGCATTTT
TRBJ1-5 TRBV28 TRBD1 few CASSYNRGRNQPQHF TGTGCCAGCAGTTACAACAGGGGTCGCAATCAGCCCCAGCATTTT
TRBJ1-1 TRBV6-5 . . CASSFSLNTEAFF TGTGCCAGCAGTTTTAGTTTGAACACTGAAGCTTTCTTT
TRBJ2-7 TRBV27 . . CASSLSTSYEQYF TGTGCCAGCAGTTTATCGACTTCCTACGAGCAGTACTTC
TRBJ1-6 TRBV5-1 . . CASSLVSLTGGSYNSPLHF TGCGCCAGCAGCTTGGTGTCTCTTACCGGGGGGTCCTATAATTCACCCCTCCACTTT
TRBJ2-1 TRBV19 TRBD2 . CASSRNGGRGNEQFF TGTGCCAGTAGTCGAAATGGCGGGAGGGGAAATGAGCAGTTCTTC
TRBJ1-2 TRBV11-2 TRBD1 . CASSLEGQGHGYTF TGTGCCAGCAGCTTAGAGGGACAGGGACATGGCTACACCTTC
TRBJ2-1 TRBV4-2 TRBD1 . CASSQGSGTVGNEQFF TGTGCCAGCAGCCAAGGCTCCGGGACAGTGGGGAATGAGCAGTTCTTC
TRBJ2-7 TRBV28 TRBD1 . CASSPGTVFYEQYF TGTGCCAGCAGTCCGGGGACAGTCTTCTACGAGCAGTACTTC
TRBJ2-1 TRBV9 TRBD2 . CASSVLGGTSVGDNEQFF TGTGCCAGCAGCGTCTTGGGTGGGACTAGCGTGGGTGACAATGAGCAGTTCTTC
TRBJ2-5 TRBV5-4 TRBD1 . CASSPPGQGETQYF TGTGCCAGCAGCCCTCCGGGACAGGGGGAGACCCAGTACTTC
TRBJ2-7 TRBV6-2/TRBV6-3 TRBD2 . CASSSAGGPYEQYF TGTGCCAGCAGCTCCGCGGGGGGGCCCTACGAGCAGTACTTC
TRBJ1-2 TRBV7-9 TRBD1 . CASSLDRDRDPYGYTF TGTGCCAGCAGCTTAGACCGGGACAGGGATCCTTATGGCTACACCTTC
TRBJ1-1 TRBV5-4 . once CASSLGGRTEAFF TGTGCCAGCAGCTTGGGTGGGAGGACTGAAGCTTTCTTT
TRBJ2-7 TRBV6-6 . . CASRWDGSYEQYF TGTGCCAGCAGATGGGACGGGAGCTACGAGCAGTACTTC
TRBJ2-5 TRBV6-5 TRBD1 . CASRRRTGDGTQYF TGTGCCAGCAGACGTCGGACAGGGGATGGGACCCAGTACTTC
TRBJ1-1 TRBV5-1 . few CASSLGAQGRAEAFF TGCGCCAGCAGCTTGGGGGCCCAGGGGAGAGCTGAAGCTTTCTTT
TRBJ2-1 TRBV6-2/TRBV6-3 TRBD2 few CASSGLAGVQGAYNEQFF TGTGCCAGCAGCGGACTAGCGGGAGTGCAAGGGGCCTACAATGAGCAGTTCTTC
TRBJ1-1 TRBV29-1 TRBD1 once CSIQQGAGNTKAFF TGCAGCATTCAACAGGGGGCTGGGAACACTAAAGCTTTCTTT
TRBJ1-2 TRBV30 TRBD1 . CAWSTGTVNYGYTF TGTGCCTGGAGCACCGGGACAGTTAACTATGGCTACACCTTC
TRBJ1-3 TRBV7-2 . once CASTLAGGASGNTIYF TGTGCCAGCACTCTCGCGGGGGGGGCCTCTGGAAACACCATATATTTT
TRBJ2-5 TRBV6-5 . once CASSPERIQETQYF TGTGCCAGCAGTCCTGAGCGGATACAAGAGACCCAGTACTTC
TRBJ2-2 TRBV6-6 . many CASSPYNTGELFF TGTGCCAGCAGTCCCTATAACACCGGGGAGCTGTTTTTT
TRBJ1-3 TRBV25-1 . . CASSEYRVSGNTIYF TGTGCCAGCAGTGAATACAGGGTCTCTGGAAACACCATATATTTT
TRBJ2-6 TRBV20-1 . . CSASSGSISGANVLTF TGCAGTGCTAGTTCTGGTAGCATCTCTGGGGCCAACGTCCTGACTTTC
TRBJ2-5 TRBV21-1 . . CASSTGTGRARETQYF TGTGCCAGCAGCACCGGGACAGGGAGGGCGCGGGAGACCCAGTACTTC
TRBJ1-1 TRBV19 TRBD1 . CASSIQTTRQGGEAFF TGTGCCAGTAGTATCCAAACCACAAGACAGGGCGGAGAAGCTTTCTTT
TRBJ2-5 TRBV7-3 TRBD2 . CASSLTAGGQETQYF TGTGCCAGCAGCTTAACGGCGGGGGGTCAAGAGACCCAGTACTTC
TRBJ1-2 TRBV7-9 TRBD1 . CASSLNDRAGYTF TGTGCCAGCAGCCTTAACGACAGGGCCGGCTACACCTTC
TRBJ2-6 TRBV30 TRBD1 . CAYEQGASGANVLTF TGTGCCTACGAACAGGGGGCATCAGGGGCCAACGTCCTGACTTTC
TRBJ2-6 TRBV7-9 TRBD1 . CASSLAMGQGATGANVLTF TGTGCCAGCAGCTTAGCGATGGGACAGGGGGCGACTGGGGCCAACGTCCTGACTTTC
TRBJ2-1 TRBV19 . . CASSITGSSYNEQFF TGTGCCAGTAGTATAACAGGGAGCTCCTACAATGAGCAGTTCTTC
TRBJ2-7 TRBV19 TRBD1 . CASSSQGAYEQYF TGTGCCAGTAGTTCCCAGGGGGCCTACGAGCAGTACTTC
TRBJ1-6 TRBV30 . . CAWRGDAYNSPLHF TGTGCCTGGCGCGGGGACGCCTATAATTCACCCCTCCACTTT
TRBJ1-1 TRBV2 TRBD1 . CASRASQGADTEAFF TGTGCCAGCAGAGCCTCACAGGGGGCTGACACTGAAGCTTTCTTT
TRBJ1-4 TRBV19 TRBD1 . CASTKLGQGGEKLFF TGTGCCAGTACGAAACTCGGACAGGGAGGTGAAAAACTGTTTTTT
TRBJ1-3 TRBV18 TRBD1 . CASSATGATGNTIYF TGTGCCAGCTCAGCGACAGGGGCCACTGGAAACACCATATATTTT